This is a list of T cell receptor beta chains from one sample in a study of blood T cells in healthy people across ages. Each CDR3 protein is one row after TCRdb ran MiXCR on the 5' RACE reads. Of fewer than 2,000,000 distinct CDR3 sequences listed, around 35% are singletons. Sample: blood. Receptor source: a woman younger than 45 in good health. Each CDR3 is given with its conserved first and last residue. Not all rows give a size; the values are once, few, many and, for expanded clones, a class.

j_call v_call clone_size cdr3_aa
TRBJ1-5 TRBV20-1 - CSARGDAEPQHF
TRBJ2-3 TRBV7-3 - CASSNPGGSTDTQYF
TRBJ2-3 TRBV11-2 few CASSSPSGSLEDTQYF
TRBJ2-3 TRBV9 few CASSSDRGLGTDTQYF
TRBJ2-4 TRBV4-1 - CASSPRELARLGVAKNIQYF
TRBJ2-3 TRBV9 - CASNVQDKLRTDTQYF
TRBJ2-5 TRBV9 few CASSGGTSGRYQAQYF
TRBJ2-1 TRBV7-2 few CASSPFGREQFF
TRBJ1-2 TRBV4-1 - CASSRSTGDFYGYTF
TRBJ2-7 TRBV10-3 - CAIRPSKNSYEQYF
TRBJ1-2 TRBV6-1 few CASSEAVQGYGYTF
TRBJ2-5 TRBV28 - CASSPAGTLSGKETQYF
TRBJ2-7 TRBV20-1 few CSASKGSSYEQYF
TRBJ2-7 TRBV29-1 few CSVDTGWEQYF
TRBJ2-5 TRBV6-6 few CASSPPGRAGETQYF
TRBJ2-4 TRBV7-9 - CASSHDLYSRKNIQYF
TRBJ1-2 TRBV25-1 few CASSFTGNHGYTF
- TRBV27 - CASSPPFGHEQYF
TRBJ2-5 TRBV3-1 - CASSSTGTMSQETQYF
TRBJ1-5 TRBV28 many CASSRGYSNQPQHF
TRBJ2-3 TRBV7-6 few CASSPYRSDTQYF
TRBJ1-1 TRBV29-1 - CSAEVLGGDTEAFF
TRBJ1-1 TRBV10-3 - CAISPRTGLNTEAFF
TRBJ2-3 TRBV9 few CASSVGNSGGDTQYF
TRBJ2-2 TRBV3-1 - CASSQGKYTGELFF
TRBJ1-2 TRBV20-1 few CSAPRAGYTF
TRBJ2-1 TRBV4-2 few CASSQGGSGGASEQFF
TRBJ2-1 TRBV27 - CASSGNPYNEQFF
TRBJ2-3 TRBV11-2 - CASSFRWGKGTDTQYF
TRBJ2-6 TRBV20-1 - CSARDQRASSGANVLTF
TRBJ1-2 TRBV3-1 - CASSQGQVFNYGYTF
TRBJ1-1 TRBV10-3 few CAISDDREDTEAFF
TRBJ2-7 TRBV20-1 few CSGLAGDAYEQYF
TRBJ2-7 TRBV20-1 - CSARGDRGGEQYF
TRBJ2-7 TRBV7-2 - CASSSANGQGSYEQYF
TRBJ2-3 TRBV10-3 few CAISEGSVRTQYF
TRBJ2-7 TRBV6-2/TRBV6-3 - CASRKAGASYEQYF
TRBJ2-3 TRBV10-1 few CASSEDRGDTDTQYF
TRBJ2-3 TRBV20-1 - CSARVLTSSGTRLSTDTQYF
TRBJ2-5 TRBV4-1 few CASSQGWASALETQYF
TRBJ1-5 TRBV18 - CASSPSLLGDGSNQPQHF
TRBJ2-6 TRBV20-1 few CSARDRTNSGANVLTF
TRBJ2-7 TRBV7-9 - CASSSAGVDEQYF